The 19 T cell receptor beta chains reported below all come from one sample, sequenced in a study of OX40 agonist ivuxolimab in advanced cancers. Sequencing was performed with immunoSEQ multiplex PCR; in TCRdb, only in-frame clones are kept and a portion is missing. The sample shows some 76,000 clones, approximately 80% of them seen only once. The sample in question was CD4+ or CD8+ T cells sorted from blood, obtained in a trial of the OX40 agonist ivuxolimab. Every receptor here comes from an adult with an advanced solid tumor such as melanoma, head and neck, liver or kidney cancer.

This chain links TRBV5-1 with TRBJ2-5, with 7 nucleotides matching TRBD1. The CDR3 runs 15 residues. The germline CDR1 and CDR2 sequences are SGHRS and YFSETQ. V shed 2 bases and J 0 bases; nucleotides not matched to a gene: 4. DNA for the CDR3: TGCGCCAGCAGCTTTCAGGGACAGTACCAAGAGACCCAGTACTTC. It specifies CASSFQGQYQETQYF.

V is TRBV6-6 and J is TRBJ2-1; TRBD2 might be the D (7 bases). The CDR3 contains 14 residues. V lost 10 bases and J 7 bases, leaving 20 bases between the germline ends. The germline V gene has CDR1 MNHNY and CDR2 SVGAGI (reference sequence). CDR3 DNA sequence: TGTGCCACTCACCTGGGGGGGCCGAGGAATGAGCAGTTCTTC. Its protein is CATHLGGPRNEQFF.

This clone is a singleton in its sample. The chain joins TRBV1 to TRBJ1-3; TRBD1 is the table's D call and was not checked against the DNA. TRBV1 is a recognized pseudogene. This CDR3 spans 19 amino acids. The CDR3: CTSSLPSFRTGFSGNTIYF. DNA for the CDR3: TGCACCAGCAGCCTTCCAAGTTTCCGGACAGGTTTCTCTGGAAACACCATATATTTT.

The V and J genes are TRBV7-8 and TRBJ1-4; D may be TRBD1 (5 bases). The V end lost 5 bases, the J end lost 6 bases, and 16 bases lay between the germline ends. The CDR3 is 15 amino acids. Germline CDR1 is SGHVS and CDR2 is FQNEAQ. The CDR3 bases are TGTGCCAGCAGCCCCCGGGGCTTGTTTGATGAAAAACTGTTTTTT. It translates to CASSPRGLFDEKLFF.

The chain combines TRBV6-6 with TRBJ1-5; 9 bases fit TRBD1. V trimming: 3 bases; J trimming: 4 bases; junction bases outside the gene matches: 4. Germline lookup yields CDR1 MNHNY and CDR2 SVGAGI (reference sequence). The CDR3 runs to 15 residues. The chain's CDR3 is CASSYRGQGNQPQHF. DNA for the CDR3: TGTGCCAGCAGTTATCGTGGACAGGGGAATCAGCCCCAGCATTTT.

The genes are TRBV5-1 and TRBJ1-4; 7 bases are a match to TRBD1. The CDR3 spans 15 residues. CDR1 is SGHRS, CDR2 YFSETQ, per germline. The trim removed 4 bases at V and 3 bases at J, leaving 6 bases unmatched. This CDR3 is CASSMYRGPNEKLFF. The CDR3 nucleotides read TGCGCCAGCAGCATGTACAGGGGACCTAATGAAAAACTGTTTTTT.

This clone was seen just once. The CDR3 DNA follows: TGTGCCAGCAGTGAAGCCGGTATTAAGGGGGGAACTGAAGCTTTCTTT. It yields the protein CASSEAGIKGGTEAFF. The gene calls are TRBV2 and TRBJ1-1; D is perhaps TRBD1 (6 bases). The germline V and J ends were trimmed by 0 bases and 5 bases, with 16 bases remaining between them. Germline values: CDR1 SNHLY, CDR2 FYNNEI. This CDR3 is 16 amino acids long.

There are a few counts of this clone. The V and J genes are TRBV5-1 and TRBJ1-5; 7 positions match TRBD1. V gave up 4 bases and J gave up 5 bases; unmatched junction bases: 6. Germline V gene data show CDR1 as SGHRS and CDR2 as YFSETQ. This CDR3 spans 14 amino acids. The CDR3 spells CASSTGTVDQPQHF. DNA for the CDR3: TGCGCCAGCAGCACCGGGACAGTCGATCAGCCCCAGCATTTT.

This chain uses TRBV9 with TRBJ2-1; D remains ambiguous. V was cut by 2 bases and J by 4 bases, with 13 bases left in between. CDR3 length equals 15 residues. Germline V gene lookup returns CDR1 SGDLS and CDR2 YYNGEE. In DNA, the CDR3 is TGTGCCAGCAGCGTTAGGGTAAACTCATACAATGAGCAGTTCTTC. Translated: CASSVRVNSYNEQFF.

The rearrangement joins TRBV13 to TRBJ2-2; 7 positions match TRBD2. V was pared by 3 bases and J by 2 bases, with 9 bases of the junction left unmatched. The CDR3 totals 17 residues. Germline-derived CDR1 and CDR2 are PRHDT and FYEKMQ (reference sequence). The CDR3 here is CASSFRRLAPNTGELFF. The CDR3 DNA is TGTGCCAGCAGCTTCAGGCGACTAGCTCCCAACACCGGGGAGCTGTTTTTT.

This chain links TRBV6-5 with TRBJ1-2; 10 nucleotides align to TRBD1. This CDR3 has 15 amino acids. Germline values: CDR1 MNHEY, CDR2 SVGAGI. J lost 4 bases, V lost 2 bases, and 4 bases had no gene match. In DNA, the CDR3 is TGTGCCAGCAGTTACAGACAGGGGGCGACCTATGGCTACACCTTC. Translated, it gives CASSYRQGATYGYTF.

V gene TRBV5-5 combines with J gene TRBJ1-2, with no clear D. V was cut by 2 bases and J by 7 bases, with 12 bases left in between. The CDR3 has 13 residues. CDR1 SGHKS and CDR2 YYEKEE come from the germline V gene (reference sequence). CDR3 sequence reads: CASSLLNQRGYTF. CDR3 sequence (DNA): TGTGCCAGCAGCTTACTCAACCAGCGTGGCTACACCTTC.

The rearrangement links TRBV5-6 to TRBJ2-7; 9 bases map to TRBD1. The CDR3 sequence is 14 residues long. Germline V gene sequence: CDR1 SGHDT, CDR2 YYEEEE. J lost 6 bases, V lost 4 bases, and 8 bases had no gene match. The CDR3: CASSPDRGLGEQYF. The CDR3 DNA follows: TGTGCCAGCAGCCCGGACAGGGGCCTGGGCGAGCAGTACTTC.

In its sample, this clone was seen a few times. The rearrangement uses TRBV28 and TRBJ2-7; no clear D. V lost 8 bases and J lost 2, with 4 bases in between. Germline-derived CDR1 and CDR2 are MDHEN and SYDVKM. The CDR3 consists of 10 residues. CDR3 protein: CASGTYEQYF. Here the CDR3 DNA reads TGTGCCAGCGGTACCTACGAGCAGTACTTC.

The chain has TRBV5-5 and TRBJ2-7, with TRBD2 matching over 10 bases. Losses at the gene ends were 4 bases for V and 1 base for J; bases not matched to a gene: 5. The CDR3 is made up of 15 amino acids. Germline values: CDR1 SGHKS, CDR2 YYEKEE (reference sequence). CDR3 sequence reads: CASSLAGVASYEQYF. CDR3 sequence (DNA): TGTGCCAGCAGCCTAGCGGGAGTGGCATCCTACGAGCAGTACTTC.

As concerns this clone: The same CDR3 can be traced to other DNA sequences in this sample. V and J are TRBV11-3 and TRBJ2-1; 7 bases fit TRBD2. Unmatched junction bases numbered 1, after V lost 1 base and J lost 1 base. There are 15 residues in the CDR3. Germline V gene data show CDR1 as SGHNT and CDR2 as YENEEA. The CDR3 loop is CASSLAGGSYNEQFF. The CDR3, as DNA: TGTGCCAGCAGCTTAGCGGGAGGATCCTACAATGAGCAGTTCTTC.

The count of this clone is one. The chain recombines TRBV7-3 with TRBJ2-7, with TRBD1 as a possible D gene (7 bases). Germline assignment: CDR1 SGHTA and CDR2 FQGTGA. The CDR3 sequence is 15 residues long. The V gene lost 5 bases and the J gene lost 5 bases, with 19 bases spanning the gap. Here the CDR3 reads CASSRSGTAGHEQYF. The DNA of the CDR3 is TGTGCCAGCAGCCGCTCCGGGACAGCGGGCCACGAGCAGTACTTC.

V and J are TRBV9 and TRBJ2-7, with 8 bases lining up with TRBD2. Trimming took 4 bases from V and 2 from J; bases not matched to a gene: 8. Germline lookup yields CDR1 SGDLS and CDR2 YYNGEE. The CDR3 has 15 amino acids. This CDR3 is CASSWEAGDPYEQYF. The CDR3 coding sequence is TGTGCCAGCAGCTGGGAAGCGGGAGACCCCTACGAGCAGTACTTC. Full variable domain (remainder filled in from reference TRBV9 and TRBJ2-7): DSGVTQTPKHLITATGQRVTLRCSPRSGDLSVYWYQQSLDQGLQFLIQYYNGEERAKGNILERFSAQQFPDLHSELNLSSLELGDSALYFCASSWEAGDPYEQYFGPGTRLTVT.

V usage is TRBV6-6 and J usage is TRBJ1-3, with unresolved D. The CDR3 is 14 residues long. Trimming removed 6 bases at V and 0 bases at J, with 9 bases between. CDR1 is MNHNY, CDR2 SVGAGI, per germline (reference sequence). The CDR3 reads CASSRVDSGNTIYF. The CDR3 DNA is TGTGCCAGCAGCCGGGTAGACTCTGGAAACACCATATATTTT.